The sequence of this TCR beta chain was determined in a study of response to subunit inactivated influenza vaccine. CDR1 and CDR2 from the germline V gene are SGHAT and FQDESV (reference sequence). This CDR3 is 19 amino acids long. Trimming removed 2 bases at V and 0 bases at J, with 17 bases between. TCRdb re-called the RT-PCR reads with MiXCR, one entry per CDR3 protein. Here the sample spans 500,000 or so distinct CDR3 sequences, 9.5% to 12% being singletons. The sequence derives from a man over 45 who received an inactivated influenza vaccine. The material sequenced was PBMCs from blood, taken roughly 48 days after vaccination. This sequence joins TRBV11-1 and TRBJ2-6; maybe TRBD2 (5 bases). CDR3 loop: CASSLLSGVQSSGANVLTF. The CDR3 DNA follows: TGTGCCAGCAGCTTATTGTCCGGGGTACAGAGCTCTGGGGCCAACGTCCTGACTTTC.